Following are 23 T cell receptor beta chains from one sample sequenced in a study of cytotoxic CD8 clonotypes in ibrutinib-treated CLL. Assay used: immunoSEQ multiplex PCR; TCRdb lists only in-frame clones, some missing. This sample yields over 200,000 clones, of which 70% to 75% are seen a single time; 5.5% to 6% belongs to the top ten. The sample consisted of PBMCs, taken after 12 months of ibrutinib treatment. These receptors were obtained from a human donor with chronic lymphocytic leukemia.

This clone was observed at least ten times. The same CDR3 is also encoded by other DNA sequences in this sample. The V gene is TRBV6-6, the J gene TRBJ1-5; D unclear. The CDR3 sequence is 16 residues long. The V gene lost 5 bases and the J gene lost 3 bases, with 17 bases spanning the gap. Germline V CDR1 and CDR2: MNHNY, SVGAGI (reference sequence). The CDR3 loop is CASSGGKGGNNQPQHF. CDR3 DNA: TGTGCCAGCAGTGGAGGGAAAGGCGGGAACAATCAGCCCCAGCATTTT.

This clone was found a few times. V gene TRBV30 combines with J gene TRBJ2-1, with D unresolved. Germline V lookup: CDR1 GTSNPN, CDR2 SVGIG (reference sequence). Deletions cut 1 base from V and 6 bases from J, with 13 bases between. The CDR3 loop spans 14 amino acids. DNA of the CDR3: TGTGCCTGGAGTGGTTTCGTAGCTCGCAATGAGCAGTTCTTC. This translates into CAWSGFVARNEQFF.

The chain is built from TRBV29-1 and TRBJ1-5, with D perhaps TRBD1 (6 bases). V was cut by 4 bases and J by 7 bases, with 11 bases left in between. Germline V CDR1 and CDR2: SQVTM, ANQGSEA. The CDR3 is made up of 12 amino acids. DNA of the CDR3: TGCAGCGTTGGAGGGGGGGCACAGCCCCAGCATTTT. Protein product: CSVGGGAQPQHF.

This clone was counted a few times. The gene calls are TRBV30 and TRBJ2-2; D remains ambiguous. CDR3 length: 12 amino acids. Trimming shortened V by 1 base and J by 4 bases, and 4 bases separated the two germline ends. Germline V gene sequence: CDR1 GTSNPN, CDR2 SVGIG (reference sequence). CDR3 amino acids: CAWSARTGELFF. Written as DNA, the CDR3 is TGTGCCTGGAGTGCGCGCACCGGGGAGCTGTTTTTT.

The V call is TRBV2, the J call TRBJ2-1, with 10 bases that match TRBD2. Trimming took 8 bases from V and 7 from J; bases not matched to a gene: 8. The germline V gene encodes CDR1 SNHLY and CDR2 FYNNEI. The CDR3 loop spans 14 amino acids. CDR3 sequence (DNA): TGTGCCAGCTGCGGACTAGCGGACATGAATGAGCAGTTCTTC. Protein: CASCGLADMNEQFF.

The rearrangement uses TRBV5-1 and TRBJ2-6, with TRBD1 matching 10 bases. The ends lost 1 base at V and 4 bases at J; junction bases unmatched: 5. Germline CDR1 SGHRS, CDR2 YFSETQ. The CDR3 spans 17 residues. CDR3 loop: CASSLLGQGIGANVLTF. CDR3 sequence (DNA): TGCGCCAGCAGCTTGCTGGGACAGGGGATCGGGGCCAACGTCCTGACTTTC.

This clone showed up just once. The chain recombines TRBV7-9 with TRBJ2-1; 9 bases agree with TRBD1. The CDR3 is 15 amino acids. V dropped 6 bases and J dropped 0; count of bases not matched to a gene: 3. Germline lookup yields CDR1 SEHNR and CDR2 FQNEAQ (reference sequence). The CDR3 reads CASSQDRGSYNEQFF. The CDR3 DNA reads TGTGCCAGCAGTCAGGACAGGGGCTCCTACAATGAGCAGTTCTTC.

The CDR3 DNA sequence: TGTGCCAGCAGTGAACGGTTCTCCTACAATGAGCAGTTCTTC. Translating it yields CASSERFSYNEQFF. J is TRBJ2-1 and V is TRBV6-4; D is uncertain. Germline CDR1 is MRHNA and CDR2 is SNTAGT. This CDR3 comprises 14 residues. Trimming stripped 3 bases from V and 0 bases from J, with 6 bases between.

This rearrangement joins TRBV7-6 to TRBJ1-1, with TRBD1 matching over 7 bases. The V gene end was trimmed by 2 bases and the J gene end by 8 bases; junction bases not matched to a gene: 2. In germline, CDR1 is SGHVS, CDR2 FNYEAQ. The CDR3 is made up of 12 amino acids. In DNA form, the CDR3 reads TGTGCCAGCAGCTTAAGACAGGGCGAAGCTTTCTTT. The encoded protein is CASSLRQGEAFF.

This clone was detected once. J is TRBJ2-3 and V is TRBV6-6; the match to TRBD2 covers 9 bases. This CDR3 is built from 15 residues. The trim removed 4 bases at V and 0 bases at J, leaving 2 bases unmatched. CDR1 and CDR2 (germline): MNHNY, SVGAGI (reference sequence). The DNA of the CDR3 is TGTGCCAGCAGTTCAACTAGCGGGAGCACAGATACGCAGTATTTT. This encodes CASSSTSGSTDTQYF.

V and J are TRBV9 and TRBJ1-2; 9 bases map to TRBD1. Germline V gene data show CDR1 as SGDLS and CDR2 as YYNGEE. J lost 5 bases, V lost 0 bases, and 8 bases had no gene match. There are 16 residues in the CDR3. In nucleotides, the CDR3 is TGTGCCAGCAGCGTAGCTTCACCGGGACAGGGATATGGCTACACCTTC. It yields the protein CASSVASPGQGYGYTF.

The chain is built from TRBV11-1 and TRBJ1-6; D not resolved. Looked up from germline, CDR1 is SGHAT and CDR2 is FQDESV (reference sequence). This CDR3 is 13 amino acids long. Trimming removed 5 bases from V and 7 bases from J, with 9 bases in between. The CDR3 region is CASSPTTNSPLHF. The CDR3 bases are TGTGCCAGCAGCCCAACAACGAATTCACCCCTCCACTTT.

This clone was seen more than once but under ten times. The CDR3 is CASNPWGLYGYTF. In DNA form, the CDR3 reads TGTGCCAGCAATCCTTGGGGTCTTTATGGCTACACCTTC. The chain joins TRBV5-6 to TRBJ1-2; no definite D call. The V end was cut by 6 bases, the J end by 5 bases, with 14 bases between. Germline-derived CDR1 and CDR2 are SGHDT and YYEEEE. The CDR3 extends over 13 amino acids.

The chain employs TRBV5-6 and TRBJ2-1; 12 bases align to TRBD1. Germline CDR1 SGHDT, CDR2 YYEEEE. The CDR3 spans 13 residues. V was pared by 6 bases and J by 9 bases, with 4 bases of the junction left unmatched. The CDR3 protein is CASTGTGGIEQFF. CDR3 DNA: TGTGCCAGCACCGGGACAGGGGGCATTGAGCAGTTCTTC.

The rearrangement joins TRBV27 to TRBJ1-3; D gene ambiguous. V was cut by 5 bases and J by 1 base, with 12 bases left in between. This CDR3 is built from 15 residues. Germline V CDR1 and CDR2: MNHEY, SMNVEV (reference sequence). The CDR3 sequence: CASSPLVSSGNTIYF. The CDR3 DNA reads TGTGCCAGCAGTCCTCTAGTTAGTTCTGGAAACACCATATATTTT.

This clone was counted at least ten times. This CDR3 is CASSFEGGRGNTIYF. The DNA of the CDR3 is TGTGCCAGCAGCTTCGAGGGGGGGCGCGGAAACACCATATATTTT. The rearrangement links TRBV11-2 to TRBJ1-3; D perhaps matches TRBD1 (6 bases). The CDR3 sequence is 15 residues long. Between the trimmed V and J ends, which lost 3 bases and 4 bases, there was a span of 13 bases. CDR1 is SGHAT and CDR2 is FQNNGV in the germline V gene. Combining the CDR3 with reference TRBV11-2 and TRBJ1-3 gives the whole variable domain EAGVAQSPRYKIIEKRQSVAFWCNPISGHATLYWYQQILGQGPKLLIQFQNNGVVDDSQLPKDRFSAERLKGVDSTLKIQPAKLEDSAVYLCASSFEGGRGNTIYFGEGSWLTVV.

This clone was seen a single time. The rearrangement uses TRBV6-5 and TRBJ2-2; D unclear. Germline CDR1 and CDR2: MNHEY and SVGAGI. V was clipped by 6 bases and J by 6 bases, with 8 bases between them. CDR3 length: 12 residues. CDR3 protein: CASSKVSGELFF. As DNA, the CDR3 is TGTGCCAGCAGCAAGGTATCCGGGGAGCTGTTTTTT.

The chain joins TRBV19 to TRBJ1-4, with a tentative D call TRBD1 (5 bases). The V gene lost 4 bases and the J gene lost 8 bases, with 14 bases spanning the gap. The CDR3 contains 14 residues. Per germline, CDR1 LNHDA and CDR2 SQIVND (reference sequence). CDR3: CASSKGAGREKLFF. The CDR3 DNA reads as TGTGCCAGTAGTAAAGGGGCGGGGAGAGAAAAACTGTTTTTT. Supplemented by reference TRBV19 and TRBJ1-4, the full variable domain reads DGGITQSPKYLFRKEGQNVTLSCEQNLNHDAMYWYRQDPGQGLRLIYYSQIVNDFQKGDIAEGYSVSREKKESFPLTVTSAQKNPTAFYLCASSKGAGREKLFFGSGTQLSVL.

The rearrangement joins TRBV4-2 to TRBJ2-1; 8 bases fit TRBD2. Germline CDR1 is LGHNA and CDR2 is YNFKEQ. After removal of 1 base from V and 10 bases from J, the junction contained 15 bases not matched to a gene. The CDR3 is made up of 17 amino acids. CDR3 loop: CASSQVFSGKQALEQFF. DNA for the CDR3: TGTGCCAGCAGCCAAGTCTTTAGCGGGAAACAGGCCCTAGAGCAGTTCTTC.

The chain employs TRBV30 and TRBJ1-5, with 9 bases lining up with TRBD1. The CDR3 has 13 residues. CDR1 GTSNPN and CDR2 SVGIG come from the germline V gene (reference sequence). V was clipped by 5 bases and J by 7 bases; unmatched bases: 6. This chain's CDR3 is CAWAGQGSQPQHF. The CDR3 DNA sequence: TGTGCCTGGGCTGGACAGGGGTCCCAGCCCCAGCATTTT.

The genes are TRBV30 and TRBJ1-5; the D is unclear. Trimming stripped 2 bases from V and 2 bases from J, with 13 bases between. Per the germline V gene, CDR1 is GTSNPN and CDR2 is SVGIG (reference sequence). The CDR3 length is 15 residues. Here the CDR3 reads CAWSTALIGNQPQHF. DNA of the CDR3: TGTGCCTGGAGTACCGCTCTGATCGGCAATCAGCCCCAGCATTTT.

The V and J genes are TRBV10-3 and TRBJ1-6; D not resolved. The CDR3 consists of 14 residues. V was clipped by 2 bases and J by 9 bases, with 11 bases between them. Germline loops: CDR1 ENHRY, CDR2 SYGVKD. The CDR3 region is CAISEHLMGSPLHF. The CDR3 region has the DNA TGTGCCATCAGTGAGCACCTAATGGGTTCACCCCTCCACTTT.

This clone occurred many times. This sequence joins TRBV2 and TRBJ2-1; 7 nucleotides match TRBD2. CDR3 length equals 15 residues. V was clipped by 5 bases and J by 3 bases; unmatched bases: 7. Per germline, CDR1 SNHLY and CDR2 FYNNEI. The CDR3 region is CASSPSGTVYNEQFF. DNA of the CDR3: TGTGCCAGCAGTCCAAGCGGGACGGTCTACAATGAGCAGTTCTTC.